What follows are 17 T cell receptor beta chains derived from one specimen sequenced in a study of blood T cell repertoires in COVID-19. TCRdb's table, derived via immunoSEQ multiplex PCR, lists solely in-frame clones and lacks some. The data show around 240,000 clones, with about 80% seen just once and roughly 7.4% held by the top ten. The specimen sequenced was peripheral blood. These receptors were obtained from a woman aged 45 to 65 with acute or convalescent COVID-19.

This sequence joins TRBV15 and TRBJ2-3, with a weak D call TRBD2 (6 bases). The CDR3 contains 16 residues. Per germline, CDR1 LNHNV and CDR2 YYDKDF (reference sequence). Trimming removed 0 bases from V and 4 bases from J, with 14 bases in between. The CDR3 DNA reads TGTGCCACCAGCAGAGAACGACTAGGACCCTCAGATACGCAGTATTTT. It translates to CATSRERLGPSDTQYF.

V is TRBV7-2 and J is TRBJ2-3; no firm D call. The germline CDR1 and CDR2 sequences are SGHTA and FQGNSA. V was clipped by 5 bases and J by 3 bases, with 12 bases between them. The CDR3 loop spans 14 amino acids. The chain's CDR3 is CASSPHSGTDTQYF. As DNA, the CDR3 is TGTGCCAGCAGCCCCCACTCTGGTACAGATACGCAGTATTTT.

This clone was seen once. The chain recombines TRBV19 with TRBJ2-1; 15 nucleotides agree with TRBD2. CDR3 size: 18 residues. Looked up from germline, CDR1 is LNHDA and CDR2 is SQIVND (reference sequence). V shed 6 bases and J 8 bases; nucleotides not matched to a gene: 14. The DNA of the CDR3 is TGTGCCAGTAGCAAACGACCGGGACTAGCGGGGGGCAACGATGAGCAGTTCTTC. The encoded protein is CASSKRPGLAGGNDEQFF.

The chain links TRBV3-1 (or the pseudogene TRBV3-2) to TRBJ1-5; 7 nucleotides line up with TRBD1. The ends lost 4 bases at V and 5 bases at J; junction bases unmatched: 5. Per the germline V gene, CDR1 is LGHDT and CDR2 is YNNKEL (reference sequence). There are 14 residues in the CDR3. CDR3 in DNA: TGTGCCAGCAGCCCCGGGACAGTTCATCAGCCCCAGCATTTT. Translation: CASSPGTVHQPQHF.

The genes are TRBV28 and TRBJ1-1; a weak D match, TRBD1 (5 bases). CDR3 length: 15 amino acids. Trimming removed 2 bases at V and 4 bases at J, with 14 bases between. CDR1 is MDHEN and CDR2 is SYDVKM in the germline V gene. The DNA of the CDR3 is TGTGCCAGCAGTTTACCAGGGCTTTACGGCACTGAAGCTTTCTTT. This translates into CASSLPGLYGTEAFF.

This chain connects TRBV6-4 to TRBJ1-6; D is undetermined. V was cut by 11 bases and J by 3 bases, with 5 bases left in between. This CDR3 has 11 amino acids. Germline-derived CDR1 and CDR2 are MRHNA and SNTAGT. The CDR3 DNA reads TGTGCCCGGGACTATAATTCACCCCTCCACTTT. It is translated as CARDYNSPLHF.

The genes are TRBV28 and TRBJ1-2; possible D gene TRBD1, 5 bases. The CDR3 sequence is 14 residues long. Germline CDR1 MDHEN, CDR2 SYDVKM. Between the trimmed V and J ends, which lost 2 bases and 7 bases, there was a span of 14 bases. The CDR3 region is CASSLPGVGGGYTF. DNA of the CDR3: TGTGCCAGCAGTTTACCCGGGGTCGGGGGTGGCTACACCTTC.

The gene calls are TRBV19 and TRBJ2-3; 14 positions agree with TRBD2. Trimming cost V 5 bases and J 7 bases; bases outside gene matches: 8. Germline V gives CDR1 LNHDA, CDR2 SQIVND (reference sequence). CDR3 size: 16 residues. CDR3 bases: TGTGCCAGTAGTCCGGGGACTAGCGGGAGATTGAATACGCAGTATTTT. Residues: CASSPGTSGRLNTQYF.

The chain links TRBV5-1 to TRBJ1-5; D is perhaps TRBD1 (5 bases). CDR1 and CDR2 from the germline V gene are SGHRS and YFSETQ. The CDR3 is made up of 17 amino acids. V was clipped by 0 bases and J by 3 bases, with 16 bases between them. This CDR3 is CASSLAPRRGANQPQHF. DNA for the CDR3: TGCGCCAGCAGCTTGGCCCCTCGACGTGGGGCCAATCAGCCCCAGCATTTT.

The chain is built from TRBV6-6 and TRBJ1-4, with a tentative D call TRBD1 (5 bases). CDR1 and CDR2 from the germline V gene are MNHNY and SVGAGI (reference sequence). The CDR3 is made up of 14 amino acids. The V end was cut by 10 bases, the J end by 7 bases, with 19 bases between. Here the CDR3 DNA reads TGTGCCACCACGGGGCCGGGAGTACCTGAAAAACTGTTTTTT. This translates into CATTGPGVPEKLFF.

CDR3 DNA: TGTGCCAGCAGCCAAGCAGGCGGCAGGTCCGGGGGCACTGAAGCTTTCTTT. Translating gives CASSQAGGRSGGTEAFF. V usage is TRBV3-1 (or the pseudogene TRBV3-2) and J usage is TRBJ1-1; weak D call: TRBD1 (5 bases). The CDR3 length is 17 residues. V lost 1 base and J lost 4, with 19 bases in between. Germline V gene data show CDR1 as LGHDT and CDR2 as YNNKEL (reference sequence).

V usage is TRBV19 and J usage is TRBJ2-7, with D perhaps matching TRBD1 (5 bases). The CDR3 covers 13 residues. Germline CDR1 is LNHDA and CDR2 is SQIVND (reference sequence). With 3 bases removed from V and 6 bases from J, the gap between germline ends came to 12 bases. The CDR3 loop reads CASSMARDSEQYF. The CDR3 DNA follows: TGTGCCAGTAGTATGGCCAGGGATAGCGAGCAGTACTTC. Combining the CDR3 with reference TRBV19 and TRBJ2-7 gives the whole variable domain DGGITQSPKYLFRKEGQNVTLSCEQNLNHDAMYWYRQDPGQGLRLIYYSQIVNDFQKGDIAEGYSVSREKKESFPLTVTSAQKNPTAFYLCASSMARDSEQYFGPGTRLTVT.

The V and J genes are TRBV19 and TRBJ1-2; the D is unclear. The CDR3 sequence is 12 residues long. Germline CDR1 LNHDA, CDR2 SQIVND (reference sequence). The V gene lost 11 bases and the J gene lost 0 bases, with 10 bases spanning the gap. The CDR3 reads CAGRTANYGYTF. CDR3 sequence (DNA): TGTGCCGGGAGAACAGCTAACTATGGCTACACCTTC.

The genes are TRBV5-4 and TRBJ2-1, with TRBD2 matching over 9 bases. CDR3 length equals 16 residues. CDR1 is SGHNT and CDR2 is YYREEE in the germline V gene (reference sequence). V trimming: 0 bases; J trimming: 3 bases; junction bases outside the gene matches: 4. The CDR3 loop reads CASSLGGGALYNEQFF. CDR3 DNA: TGTGCCAGCAGCTTGGGCGGGGGGGCTCTCTACAATGAGCAGTTCTTC.

This clone was observed a single time. The chain joins TRBV30 to TRBJ1-5; D might be TRBD1 (5 bases). In germline, CDR1 is GTSNPN, CDR2 SVGIG (reference sequence). The CDR3 runs to 13 residues. V lost 3 bases and J 9 bases, leaving 15 bases between the germline ends. CDR3 sequence reads: CAWSEDPRGPQHF. DNA of the CDR3: TGTGCCTGGAGCGAAGACCCAAGGGGGCCCCAGCATTTT.

This clone was found once. V usage is TRBV7-2 and J usage is TRBJ1-1; 8 bases are a match to TRBD1. Germline loops: CDR1 SGHTA, CDR2 FQGNSA. The CDR3 loop spans 18 amino acids. V lost 0 bases to trimming and J lost 0 bases; unmatched junction nucleotides: 9. For the CDR3, the DNA is TGTGCCAGCAGCTTAGCAGGTCTCAGGGGGCGAATGAACACTGAAGCTTTCTTT. Its translation: CASSLAGLRGRMNTEAFF. Looking up the rest from reference TRBV7-2 and TRBJ1-1 gives the full variable domain: GAGVSQSPSNKVTEKGKDVELRCDPISGHTALYWYRQSLGQGLEFLIYFQGNSAPDKSGLPSDRFSAERTGGSVSTLTIQRTQQEDSAVYLCASSLAGLRGRMNTEAFFGQGTRLTVV.

The chain couples TRBV2 to TRBJ1-6; D might be TRBD1 (5 bases). The germline V gene has CDR1 SNHLY and CDR2 FYNNEI. V lost 4 bases and J lost 11, with 12 bases in between. There are 13 residues in the CDR3. The chain's CDR3 is CASSANQGAPLHF. For the CDR3, the DNA is TGTGCCAGCAGTGCCAACCAGGGTGCACCCCTCCACTTT.